This TCR beta chain was documented in a study of T cells in Graves' hyperthyroidism and ophthalmopathy. Study details: At the time of initial diagnosis and before any treatment, peripheral blood was collected. General study results and limits: Most thyroid-expanded clonotypes above 0.001 were also found in blood.

From RNA transcripts, TCR beta CDR3 regions were amplified. TCR CDR3 regions were first amplified by RT-PCR with HTBI primers. In TCRdb, the multiplex PCR reads were re-called with MiXCR into one record per CDR3 protein. The data contain about 520,000 distinct CDR3 sequences, roughly 20% of them seen just once; the ten biggest clones take up 26%. This clonotype showed up many times. Its antigen is not identified. Germline CDR1 is SQVTM and CDR2 is ANQGSEA. Trimming removed 4 bases from V and 4 bases from J; junction bases left unmatched: 7. The CDR3 runs to 14 residues. Input material: blood. The receptor was isolated from a man aged 18 to 29 with Graves' hyperthyroidism. The genes are TRBV29-1 and TRBJ1-2, with 9 nucleotides matching TRBD1. Written as DNA, the CDR3 is TGCAGCGTTGCCCGGACAGGGGAACGCTATGGCTACACCTTC. It translates to CSVARTGERYGYTF. Full variable domain (rest looked up from reference TRBV29-1 and TRBJ1-2): SAVISQKPSRDICQRGTSLTIQCQVDSQVTMMFWYRQQPGQSLTLIATANQGSEATYESGFVIDKFPISRPNLTFSTLTVSNMSPEDSSIYLCSVARTGERYGYTFGSGTRLTVV.